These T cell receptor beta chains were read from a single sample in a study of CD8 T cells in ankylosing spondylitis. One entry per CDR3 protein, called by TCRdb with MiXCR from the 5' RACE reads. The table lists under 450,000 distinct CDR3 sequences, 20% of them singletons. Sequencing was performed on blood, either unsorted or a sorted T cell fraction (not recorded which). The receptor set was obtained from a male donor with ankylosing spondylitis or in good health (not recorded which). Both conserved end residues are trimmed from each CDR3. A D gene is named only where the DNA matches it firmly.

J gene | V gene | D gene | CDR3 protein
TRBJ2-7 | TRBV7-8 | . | ASSLDKPRLTYEQY
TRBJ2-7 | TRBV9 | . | ASGQDNYEQY
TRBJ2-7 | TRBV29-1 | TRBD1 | SVVWAGGSYEQY
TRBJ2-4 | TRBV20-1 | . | SAGVGTKNIQY
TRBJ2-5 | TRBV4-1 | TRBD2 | ASSQRELAEETQY
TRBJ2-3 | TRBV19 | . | ASSPVAEGPQLTDTQY
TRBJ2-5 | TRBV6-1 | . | ASSDLPETQY
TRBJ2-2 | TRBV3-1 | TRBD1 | ASSPPGQGAANTGELF
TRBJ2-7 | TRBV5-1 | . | ASSLGQSGYEQY
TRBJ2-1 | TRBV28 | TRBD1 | ASSFFGTGTNEQF
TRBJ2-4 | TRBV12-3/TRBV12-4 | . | ASSYFGENIQY
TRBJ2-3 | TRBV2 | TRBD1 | ANPRDRGQDTQY
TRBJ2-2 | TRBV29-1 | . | SVLGVNTGELF
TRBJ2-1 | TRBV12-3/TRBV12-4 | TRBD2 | ASSPLGNSGGGGEQF
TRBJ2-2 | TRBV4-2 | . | ASSQEGAAPANTGELF
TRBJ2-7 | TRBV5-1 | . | ASSEAGTDAYEQY
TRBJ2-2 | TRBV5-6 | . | ASSLRRAATGELF
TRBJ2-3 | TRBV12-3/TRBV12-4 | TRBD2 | ASSSEAGLITDTQY
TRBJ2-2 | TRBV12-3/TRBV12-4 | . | ASSSEPNTGELF
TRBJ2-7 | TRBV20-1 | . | SARDRNRAYYEQY
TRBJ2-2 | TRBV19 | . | ASSIVGYNTGELF
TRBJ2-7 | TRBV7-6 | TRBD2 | ASTSGGAGEQY
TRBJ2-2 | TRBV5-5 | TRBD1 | ATQGWSNTGELF
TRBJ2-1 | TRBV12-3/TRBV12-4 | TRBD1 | ASSLADRPQEQF
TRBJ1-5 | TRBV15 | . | ATSRVRGVVGNQPQH
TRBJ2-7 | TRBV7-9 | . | ASSSFQGGEQY
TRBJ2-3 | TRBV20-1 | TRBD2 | SARVLAGSTDTQY
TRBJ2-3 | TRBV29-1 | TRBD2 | SVAGASGSSTDTQY
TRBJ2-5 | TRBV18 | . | ASSGEEETQY
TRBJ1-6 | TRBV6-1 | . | ASTDGQSNSPLH
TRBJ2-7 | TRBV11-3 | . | ASSPPGGGYEQY
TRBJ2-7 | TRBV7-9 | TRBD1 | ASSLGQGAEEQY
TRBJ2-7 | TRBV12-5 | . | ASGLHFCYEQY
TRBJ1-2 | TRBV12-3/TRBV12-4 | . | ASRPTGNPYGYT
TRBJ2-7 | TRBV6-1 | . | ASSLRGLPSYEQY